Detailed here is one T cell receptor beta chain. This clone was detected once. There is no known antigen for this receptor. No base quality information exists; no much larger clone differs at one position. The sample has other DNA sequences that encode this CDR3 too. This specimen belongs to a study of cytomegalovirus exposure and HLA in healthy donors (dated by TCRdb to 2016 to 2017). As for the study more broadly: According to an earlier analysis of a few hundred of the donors, about 180 million T cells yielded approximately 120 million unique TCR beta sequences and less than 300 Gb of sequence data. All discovery cohort repertoires had been generated using a single sequencing platform. Of the roughly 410 genotyped donors, 75% to 85% were placed in the genetic ancestry cluster associated with self-reported Caucasian donors. In the later analysis, no new phenotypic data were used to find candidate immune exposures; instead, reliance was placed on TCR beta sequences and their occurrence across donors. To predict cytomegalovirus infection status, the study combined high-throughput TCR immunosequencing, statistical association of individual TCRs with disease status, and machine learning. Along with the roughly 700-subject first cohort, a separate validation cohort of around 120 different subjects was used. In an earlier analysis of 500 to 650 of the donors, high-throughput TCR beta sequencing was used to judge whether each TCR beta V gene segment behaved as functional or pseudogenic. On average, 235,054 unique TCR beta nucleotide sequences were sequenced per donor among some 420 genotyped donors of the cohort, with roughly 18% of those sequences being non-productive. The aim of the study was to test whether cataloging public T cell receptors could identify signatures of past pathogen exposure. Because of strong linkage in the cohort, a handful of DR-DQ haplotypes were treated as single units for association and clustering. In a later analysis, previously published TCR beta repertoires from 500 to 750 donors were re-analyzed and high-resolution HLA genotyping was added so that TCR occurrence patterns could be studied. The study used immunosequencing to profile the T cell repertoires of approximately 690 subjects and linked those repertoires to cytomegalovirus serostatus. An early release covering about 600 HLA-typed donors comprised approximately 300 gigabases of sequencing data and around 86 million unique TCR sequences. Typing coverage differed by locus: A, B, C, DRB1 and DQB1 were typed in about 629-630 donors, DQA1 in approximately 520, DPA1 in nearly 610, and DPB1 in about 450. A later genetic analysis took genome-wide SNP genotypes for about three fifths of the roughly 670 donors and used that subset as a discovery cohort. Donor age, sex, ethnicity and CMV serostatus were compiled together with the repertoire data. HLA typing covered class I and class II loci at four-digit resolution. General conclusions and limits of the study: In a later analysis, TCR association rates were found to vary across HLA loci, with the most associated TCRs seen for DRB1 alleles and the fewest for HLA-C alleles. In an earlier analysis of 587 of the donors, most TCR beta V segments appeared in productive rearrangements about 90% or about 30% of the time, broadly matching IMGT annotations. In a later genetic analysis, fewer N-insertions in productive TCRs were reported among donors in an Asian-associated ancestry cluster than the roughly 700-donor mean. At a false discovery rate of 0.05, a later analysis linked some 17,000 TCR beta sequences to specific HLA alleles. The study listed 164 TCR beta chains as associated with cytomegalovirus. A cluster of highly shared sequence variants was judged likely to be a technical artifact of the sequencing pipeline. Some IMGT-functional V segments, including TRBV6-2 and TRBV6-3, could not be told apart with the 87-base-pair reads, so those segments were excluded. In both the original and validation cohorts, the classifier was reported to diagnose cytomegalovirus status with high specificity and sensitivity. Across donors, most TCR sequences were observed very rarely, whereas some public TCRs were present in many individuals. In vitro tests confirmed that three of the cytomegalovirus-associated TCR beta chains recognize cytomegalovirus antigens. Because HLA typing was missing for some donors at each locus, association tests included only the typed subset. Correlated functional status among segregating V segments might reflect linkage disequilibrium, but an unknown experimental factor could not be ruled out. Sequencing depth was assumed to be roughly uniform across donors in the presence/absence analyses, though that assumption may not hold. A further reported finding was that TCR beta sequences accurately predicted the HLA-A and HLA-B alleles for most subjects in the first cohort. The authors suggested that the approach could potentially be generalized to other disease states and immunological phenotypes. V-gene and J-gene trimming of TCR beta chains was associated with a missense DCLRE1C variant in a later genetic analysis, and the association was replicated in an independent cohort. Assigning TCR associations to individual alleles was difficult when HLA alleles, especially DR and DQ, strongly co-occurred. The earlier analysis of approximately 540 of the donors excluded approximately 15 rarely observed V segments, including chromosome 9 orphons, because counts were too low. In a later analysis, several top co-occurrence clusters were reported to appear linked to parvovirus B19, influenza, CMV and Epstein-Barr virus. The cohort was sequenced for TCR beta chains only, and without alpha or paired-chain data the features that could be detected were limited. CMV serostatus was the only immune exposure information available for the cohort. According to a later analysis, most CMV-associated TCR beta chains appeared to be HLA-restricted, and the HLA associations seemed to be driven largely by CMV exposure. In a later analysis, HLA-associated TCR beta chains were found to be more clonally expanded and to have lower generation probabilities than equally common non-associated chains.

The cohort comprised 670 or so healthy bone marrow donors. At the time of sampling, every cohort member was nominally healthy, though immune exposures that went unrecorded were likely present. The donor was CMV seronegative and was included in the group of 352 seronegative cohort members. A peripheral blood sample was collected from each donor, and TCR beta sequencing was performed on peripheral blood mononuclear cells. Genomic DNA extraction from the blood cell samples was performed with the Qiagen DNeasy Blood Extraction Kit. Library preparation employed the immunoSEQ multiplex PCR assay. For the multiplex PCR, a mixture combining 60 forward primers for TCR Vbeta segments and 13 reverse primers for TCR Jbeta segments was used. The CDR3 region of rearranged TCR beta genes was amplified from genomic DNA by a multiplex PCR assay. On the Illumina HiSeq System, the amplified TCR beta libraries were sequenced as 87-base-pair reads. In the source study's methods: In a later analysis, some 80 million unique TCR beta chains were counted across the 666 repertoires, and roughly 10 million of these chains were shared by at least two donors. To remove PCR and sequencing errors, raw reads were error-corrected and collapsed into unique sequences using a nearest-neighbor algorithm that merged closely related sequences. To assign V, D and J gene segments, CDR3 sequences were aligned to IMGT reference sequences. For a sequence to be retained, at least a six-nucleotide match to both a V gene segment and a J gene segment was required. A rearrangement counted as productive if the CDR3 had no stop codons and remained in frame with V and J, and every other rearrangement counted as non-productive. Following IMGT convention, CDR3 was defined as the stretch from the second conserved V-encoded cysteine up to the conserved J-encoded phenylalanine. Sequences without an unambiguous match to a single V gene segment were excluded from the earlier analysis of almost 600 of the donors. In an earlier analysis of approximately 590 of the donors, a V segment was called functional when productive rearrangements were above 56.7%, and segregating when the standard deviation between donors exceeded 5%. A statistical classification framework was built for diagnosing cytomegalovirus status from the catalog of TCR beta chain sequences. In a later analysis, TCR nucleotide sequences were compared against IMGT/GENE-DB human TR gene sequences so that V and J genes could be assigned. In a later analysis, CDR3 sequences and most-parsimonious VDJ recombination scenarios were assigned using the TCRdist pipeline. In a later analysis, every TCR beta chain was defined by the combination of its CDR3 amino acid sequence and its V-gene family, and reads without a unique V-gene family were dropped. A later analysis removed roughly 590 highly shared, low-generation-probability nucleotide sequences to deal with suspected cross-contamination and a sequencing artifact. For each public chain, a later analysis derived a clonal expansion index from normalized ranks of inferred template counts within each repertoire. A later analysis computed generation probabilities with a VDJ recombination model fitted to out-of-frame rearrangements, and checked the results against IGoR. In a later analysis, TCR-TCR, TCR-HLA and TCR-CMV co-occurrence was scored with hypergeometric tests, and a repertoire-size bias correction was applied to TCR pairs. To estimate false discovery rates, a later analysis permuted the HLA or CMV assignments 20 times. A later analysis grouped co-occurring TCRs with DBSCAN, adding TCRdist sequence similarity when clustering within HLA-allele-positive subsets. Repertoires with fewer than 30,000 or more than 120,000 public chains, plus five repertoires with anomalous nucleotide sharing, were excluded from co-occurrence clustering. Entries here come from immuneACCESS through TCRdb and include only in-frame sequences with V and J called. Some clones fail to appear in such tables; in the studies checked, an unresolved V gene covers under half of the shortfall, and the cause of the remainder is unknown. V, J and clone size reflect that table, while D and trimming were determined from the DNA. This sample holds about 200,000 clones; around 73% were observed only once. 3.8% of the sample rests with the top ten.

The germline V gene (reference sequence) supplies CDR1 SEHNR and CDR2 FQNEAQ. V ends up 3 bases short and J 3 bases short, with an unmatched junction base count of 13. Counted from cysteine to phenylalanine, this CDR3 has 18 amino acids. Of the read, only the CDR3 DNA is kept; its 54 bases are in frame from base 1. The chain couples TRBV7-9 to TRBJ2-3, with 9 middle bases fitting TRBD1. The origin of this receptor is a male donor in good health and CMV-seronegative. Sequenced sample: PBMCs. The DNA sequence reads TGTGCCAGCAGCTTCTGGACAGGGGCAATGGATTCGACAGATACGCAGTATTTT. Its product reads: CASSFWTGAMDSTDTQYF.